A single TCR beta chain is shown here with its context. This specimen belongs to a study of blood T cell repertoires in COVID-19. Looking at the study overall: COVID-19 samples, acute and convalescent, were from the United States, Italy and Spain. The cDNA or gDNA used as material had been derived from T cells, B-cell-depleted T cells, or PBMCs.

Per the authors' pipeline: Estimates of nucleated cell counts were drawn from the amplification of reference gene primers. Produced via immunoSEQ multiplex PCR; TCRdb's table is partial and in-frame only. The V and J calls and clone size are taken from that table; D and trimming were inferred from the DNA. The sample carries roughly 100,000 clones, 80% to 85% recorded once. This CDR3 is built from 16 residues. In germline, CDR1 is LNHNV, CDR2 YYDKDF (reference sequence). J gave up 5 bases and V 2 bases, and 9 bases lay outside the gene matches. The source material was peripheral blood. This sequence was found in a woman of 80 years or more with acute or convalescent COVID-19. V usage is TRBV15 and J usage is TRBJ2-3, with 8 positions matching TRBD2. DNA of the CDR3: TGTGCCACCAGCAGAATTGTAATAGCGGGGTTAGATACGCAGTATTTT. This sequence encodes CATSRIVIAGLDTQYF.